The present TCR beta chain was sequenced within a study of CD8 T cells in Susac syndrome. General study points: Peak Susac CD8+ clonal expansion was seen in TEMRA cells and active patients.

The authors reverse transcribed about 0.5 to 1 ug RNA with random hexamers. TCRdb independently ran MiXCR on the immunoSEQ multiplex PCR reads; one entry per CDR3 protein. The repertoire holds around 170,000 distinct CDR3 sequences, with 85% to 95% as singletons. In regard to this clonotype: Its antigen is not known.

TCR beta from blood CD8+ and CD4+ T cells was sequenced. The receptor's source is a human donor with Susac syndrome. The source material was CD8+ T cells from PBMCs.

The CDR3 reads CSARDYRGGDEQFF. In nucleotides, the CDR3 is TGCAGTGCTAGAGATTACAGGGGCGGGGATGAGCAGTTCTTC. The chain is built from TRBV20-1 and TRBJ2-1, with D perhaps TRBD1 (7 bases). The CDR3 is 14 residues long. CDR1 and CDR2 from the germline V gene are DFQATT and SNEGSKA (reference sequence). V was cut by 0 bases and J by 8 bases, with 14 bases left in between.